This T cell receptor (beta chain) is drawn from a study of cytomegalovirus exposure and HLA in healthy donors. Study-wide findings and caveats: In a later analysis, TCR beta V- and J-gene trimming showed a link to a missense DCLRE1C variant.

On this clone: Its cognate antigen is unknown.

Germline lookup yields CDR1 LNHDA and CDR2 SQIVND (reference sequence). J gave up 3 bases and V 4 bases, and 8 bases lay outside the gene matches. This CDR3 has 16 amino acids. Donors had nominal health at sampling but likely had unrecorded immune exposures. The PCR employed 60 Vbeta primers together with 13 Jbeta primers. Sequenced by immunoSEQ multiplex PCR; TCRdb stores in-frame clones only, minus some. Among about 160,000 clones listed, around 88% were seen once. V is TRBV19 and J is TRBJ2-3; 9 bases map to TRBD2. The sequenced sample consisted of PBMCs. This TCR came from a woman aged 18-35 years in good health and CMV-seronegative. In DNA, the CDR3 is TGTGCCAGTAGTAAGGTATTAGCGGGAGAAACAGATACGCAGTATTTT. It specifies CASSKVLAGETDTQYF.